The next 14 T cell receptor beta chains were all read from a single sample in a study of blood T cell repertoires in COVID-19. Profiled with immunoSEQ multiplex PCR; TCRdb holds only in-frame clones, not every one. The repertoire has some 350,000 clones, 90% to 95% of them found once; the top ten carry 3% to 4%. The sample taken for sequencing was peripheral blood. The source of these receptors is a woman aged 18-29 years who had recovered from COVID-19.

This clone occurred a few times. V and J are TRBV5-4 and TRBJ2-2, with unresolved D. Trimming removed 4 bases from V and 5 bases from J, with 12 bases in between. Germline V lookup: CDR1 SGHNT, CDR2 YYREEE (reference sequence). This CDR3 contains 14 residues. The CDR3 DNA follows: TGTGCCAGCAGCCCGGATCTAGGTACCGGGGAGCTGTTTTTT. This sequence encodes CASSPDLGTGELFF. Looking up the rest from reference TRBV5-4 and TRBJ2-2 gives the full variable domain: ETGVTQSPTHLIKTRGQQVTLRCSSQSGHNTVSWYQQALGQGPQFIFQYYREEENGRGNFPPRFSGLQFPNYSSELNVNALELDDSALYLCASSPDLGTGELFFGEGSRLTVL.

The chain links TRBV7-9 to TRBJ2-2; 7 bases are a match to TRBD1. V lost 4 bases and J lost 6; bases outside the gene matches: 8. The CDR3 runs to 15 residues. Looked up from germline, CDR1 is SEHNR and CDR2 is FQNEAQ (reference sequence). CDR3 sequence reads: CASSSPGGRPGELFF. CDR3 coding DNA: TGTGCCAGCAGCTCGCCAGGGGGTCGGCCCGGGGAGCTGTTTTTT.

The chain employs TRBV6-5 and TRBJ1-1; a possible D gene is TRBD1 (5 bases). The CDR3 has 12 amino acids. V lost 6 bases and J lost 11, with 16 bases in between. Looked up from germline, CDR1 is MNHEY and CDR2 is SVGAGI. This chain's CDR3 is CASRNGGREAFF. CDR3 DNA: TGTGCCAGCAGAAACGGGGGGAGGGAGGCTTTCTTT.

The rearrangement joins TRBV3-1 (or the pseudogene TRBV3-2) to TRBJ2-1, with TRBD2 matching over 10 bases. V dropped 0 bases and J dropped 8; count of bases not matched to a gene: 4. The CDR3 totals 15 residues. The V gene's germline CDR1 is LGHDT and CDR2 YNNKEL (reference sequence). This CDR3 reads CASSQEASGRYEQFF. The CDR3 DNA is TGTGCCAGCAGCCAAGAGGCTAGCGGGAGATATGAGCAGTTCTTC.

The chain recombines TRBV2 with TRBJ2-7; TRBD1 matches 9 bases. CDR1 and CDR2 from the germline V gene are SNHLY and FYNNEI. The J segment lost 5 bases and the V segment lost 5 bases, leaving 10 bases of the junction unmatched. This CDR3 has 15 residues. This CDR3 reads CASSTPRTGANEQYV. The DNA for the CDR3 is TGTGCCAGCAGTACTCCTAGGACAGGGGCCAACGAGCAGTACGTC.

This clone was seen only once. The V gene is TRBV5-1, the J gene TRBJ1-4; TRBD1 matches at 8 bases. Losses at the gene ends were 0 bases for V and 5 bases for J; bases not matched to a gene: 6. Looked up from germline, CDR1 is SGHRS and CDR2 is YFSETQ. This CDR3 is 16 amino acids long. Here the CDR3 DNA reads TGCGCCAGCAGCTTGGATCCGGGACAGGAAAATGAAAAACTGTTTTTT. Protein product: CASSLDPGQENEKLFF.

The gene calls are TRBV27 and TRBJ1-5; 7 nucleotides line up with TRBD1. This CDR3 is 18 amino acids long. Germline V gene data show CDR1 as MNHEY and CDR2 as SMNVEV (reference sequence). J gave up 6 bases and V 2 bases, and 16 bases lay outside the gene matches. Written as DNA, the CDR3 is TGTGCCAGCAGTTTACGCACAAGTCACAGGGGATCGGGTCAGCCCCAGCATTTT. Protein: CASSLRTSHRGSGQPQHF.

The rearrangement joins TRBV9 to TRBJ2-4; a weak D match, TRBD1 (5 bases). Trimming pared 8 bases from V and 2 bases from J, leaving 20 bases between. In germline, CDR1 is SGDLS, CDR2 YYNGEE. The CDR3 has 16 residues. As DNA, the CDR3 is TGTGCCAGGGTACGCAGGGCCCCGCTAACCAAAAACATTCAGTACTTC. This sequence encodes CARVRRAPLTKNIQYF.

CDR3 loop: CASSPSGGGTYEQYV. CDR3 nucleotide sequence: TGTGCCAGCTCACCTTCTGGTGGGGGCACCTACGAGCAGTACGTC. The chain has TRBV18 and TRBJ2-7; tentatively, D is TRBD1 (6 bases). This CDR3 spans 15 amino acids. V dropped 3 bases and J dropped 2 bases, with 14 bases sitting between them. The germline CDR1 and CDR2 sequences are KGHSH and LQKENI.

The chain couples TRBV11-2 to TRBJ2-1; D is unclear. Trimming took off 2 bases at V and 0 bases at J, with 8 bases between the two ends. The germline gives CDR1 SGHAT, CDR2 FQNNGV. CDR3 size: 15 residues. The CDR3 is CASSLLESSYNEQFF. For the CDR3, the DNA is TGTGCCAGCAGCTTACTCGAGAGCTCCTACAATGAGCAGTTCTTC.

V and J are TRBV12-5 and TRBJ2-1; no definite D call. Looked up from germline, CDR1 is LGHNT and CDR2 is FRNRAP. The V end lost 2 bases, the J end lost 4 bases, and 6 bases lay between the germline ends. The CDR3 loop spans 13 amino acids. DNA of the CDR3: TGTGCTAGTGGTTTGCCCCCTTACAATGAGCAGTTCTTC. Protein sequence: CASGLPPYNEQFF.

This clone occurred once. The CDR3: CASSQEGLTAHPGELFF. The CDR3 bases are TGTGCCAGCAGCCAAGAGGGACTCACCGCCCACCCCGGGGAGCTGTTTTTT. V gene TRBV3-1 (or the pseudogene TRBV3-2) combines with J gene TRBJ2-2; weak D call: TRBD2 (6 bases). Deletions cut 0 bases from V and 6 bases from J, with 17 bases between. The germline V gene encodes CDR1 LGHDT and CDR2 YNNKEL (reference sequence). This CDR3 is 17 amino acids long.

This chain connects TRBV29-1 to TRBJ2-1, with TRBD2 matching 7 bases. The CDR3 is 15 residues long. The ends lost 1 base at V and 3 bases at J; junction bases unmatched: 6. Looked up from germline, CDR1 is SQVTM and CDR2 is ANQGSEA. The CDR3 is CSVEVLAGNYNEQFF. The CDR3 nucleotides read TGCAGCGTTGAAGTGTTAGCGGGTAACTACAATGAGCAGTTCTTC.

The table lists this clone with a few counts. The rearrangement uses TRBV12-3 or TRBV12-4 and TRBJ1-2; no firm D call. V gave up 6 bases and J gave up 3 bases, with 8 bases separating them. The CDR3 has 12 amino acids. Here the CDR3 DNA reads TGTGCCAGCAGGTTTTCCTACTATGGCTACACCTTC. Translation gives CASRFSYYGYTF.